This TCR beta chain derives from a study of beta chain features in type 1 diabetes. cDNA synthesis used the whole RNA isolate, giving expressed TCRB sequences. Data came from immunoSEQ multiplex PCR; TCRdb stores just in-frame clones and leaves some out. Of hundreds of thousands of clones listed, around 68% are singletons. The germline V gene has CDR1 GTSNPN and CDR2 SVGIG (reference sequence). Trimming took off 5 bases at V and 0 bases at J, with 7 bases between the two ends. There are 12 residues in the CDR3. For this clone: Other DNA sequences of this sample code for an identical CDR3.

Sequenced sample: naive CD4+ T cells from blood. This TCR derives from a man in his thirties or forties in good health. The chain links TRBV30 to TRBJ1-1; D is undetermined. Here the CDR3 reads CAWGRVNTEAFF. For the CDR3, the DNA is TGTGCCTGGGGCAGAGTGAACACTGAAGCTTTCTTT. The variable domain in full, completed from reference TRBV30 and TRBJ1-1, reads SQTIHQWPATLVQPVGSPLSLECTVEGTSNPNLYWYRQAAGRGLQLLFYSVGIGQISSEVPQNLSASRPQDRQFILSSKKLLLSDSGFYLCAWGRVNTEAFFGQGTRLTVV.